The 30 T cell receptor beta chains listed next were all sequenced from one sample in a study of cytomegalovirus exposure and HLA in healthy donors. The study ran its PCR with 60 Vbeta and 13 Jbeta primers. Measured with immunoSEQ multiplex PCR; TCRdb has only the in-frame clones, and not every one. The table records around 130,000 clones, roughly 70% of them present only once. Specimen: PBMCs. The receptors were gathered from a man aged 40-49 years in good health and CMV-seropositive.

The J gene is TRBJ1-1, the V gene TRBV7-2, with 7 bases fitting TRBD1. The CDR3 is 15 residues long. Germline V gene lookup returns CDR1 SGHTA and CDR2 FQGNSA. With 3 bases clipped from V and 1 base from J, the junction kept 5 bases outside the gene matches. CDR3 nucleotide sequence: TGTGCCAGCAGCTTCGACAGGGCCTCGAACACTGAAGCTTTCTTT. This sequence encodes CASSFDRASNTEAFF. Based on the CDR3 plus reference TRBV7-2 and TRBJ1-1, the full variable domain is GAGVSQSPSNKVTEKGKDVELRCDPISGHTALYWYRQSLGQGLEFLIYFQGNSAPDKSGLPSDRFSAERTGGSVSTLTIQRTQQEDSAVYLCASSFDRASNTEAFFGQGTRLTVV.

This clone occurred once. J is TRBJ2-1 and V is TRBV27, with 13 bases identical to TRBD2. Germline trimming cut 6 bases from V and 0 bases from J; bases unmatched to any gene: 11. The CDR3 totals 19 residues. Germline V gene data show CDR1 as MNHEY and CDR2 as SMNVEV (reference sequence). The DNA of the CDR3 is TGTGCCAGCAGGAAGACCGGGACTAGCGGGGTCAGCTCCTACAATGAGCAGTTCTTC. This encodes CASRKTGTSGVSSYNEQFF.

The chain uses TRBV7-9 and TRBJ1-6; no clear D. V was clipped by 4 bases and J by 0 bases, with 10 bases between them. The CDR3 totals 16 residues. Germline V gene lookup returns CDR1 SEHNR and CDR2 FQNEAQ (reference sequence). This chain's CDR3 is CASSSDGSSYNSPLHF. The CDR3, as DNA: TGTGCCAGCAGCTCGGACGGGAGCTCCTATAATTCACCCCTCCACTTT.

This chain uses TRBV14 with TRBJ2-1; TRBD2 aligns across 11 bases. After removal of 6 bases from V and 7 bases from J, the junction contained 5 bases not matched to a gene. The CDR3 has 14 amino acids. Germline loops: CDR1 SGHDN, CDR2 FVKESK. The CDR3 reads CASRTSGEGNEQFF. DNA for the CDR3: TGTGCCAGCAGGACTAGCGGGGAGGGAAATGAGCAGTTCTTC.

This clone was picked up a small number of times. The rearrangement joins TRBV9 to TRBJ1-2; unclear D gene. Germline V lookup: CDR1 SGDLS, CDR2 YYNGEE. V lost 2 bases, J lost 4 bases, and 15 bases lay in between. CDR3 size: 15 residues. The CDR3 loop is CASSVDPTEPYGYTF. In DNA form, the CDR3 reads TGTGCCAGCAGCGTCGACCCCACAGAGCCCTATGGCTACACCTTC.

The chain links TRBV27 to TRBJ2-1; D may be TRBD2 (6 bases). CDR1 MNHEY and CDR2 SMNVEV come from the germline V gene (reference sequence). This CDR3 has 17 residues. The V end lost 6 bases, the J end lost 0 bases, and 18 bases lay between the germline ends. For the CDR3, the DNA is TGTGCCAGCAGGCCCTGGGGAGGCGAGAGCTCCTACAATGAGCAGTTCTTC. It codes for CASRPWGGESSYNEQFF.

J is TRBJ2-5 and V is TRBV7-7; 13 positions match TRBD2. The CDR3 extends over 16 amino acids. Looked up from germline, CDR1 is SSHAT and CDR2 is FNYEAQ (reference sequence). Unmatched junction bases numbered 8, after V lost 5 bases and J lost 5 bases. Here the CDR3 reads CASSPRLAGGPETQYF. The CDR3 DNA follows: TGTGCCAGCAGCCCCCGACTAGCGGGGGGTCCGGAGACCCAGTACTTC. Based on the CDR3 plus reference TRBV7-7 and TRBJ2-5, the full variable domain is GAGVSQSPRYKVTKRGQDVTLRCDPISSHATLYWYQQALGQGPEFLTYFNYEAQPDKSGLPSDRFSAERPEGSISTLTIQRTEQRDSAMYRCASSPRLAGGPETQYFGPGTRLLVL.

This chain links TRBV19 with TRBJ1-2, with D hard to call. From germline, CDR1 is LNHDA and CDR2 SQIVND (reference sequence). This CDR3 region has 15 residues. Trimming took off 2 bases at V and 3 bases at J, with 13 bases between the two ends. The CDR3 DNA reads TGTGCCAGTAGTATATCTAAGCGGAGAGACTATGGCTACACCTTC. It codes for CASSISKRRDYGYTF. The full variable domain, with the rest looked up from reference TRBV19 and TRBJ1-2, is DGGITQSPKYLFRKEGQNVTLSCEQNLNHDAMYWYRQDPGQGLRLIYYSQIVNDFQKGDIAEGYSVSREKKESFPLTVTSAQKNPTAFYLCASSISKRRDYGYTFGSGTRLTVV.

The genes are TRBV27 and TRBJ2-7, with D unclear. The germline gives CDR1 MNHEY, CDR2 SMNVEV (reference sequence). There are 12 residues in the CDR3. V lost 1 base and J lost 6, with 7 bases in between. CDR3 sequence: CASSLFTGEQYF. DNA for the CDR3: TGTGCCAGCAGTTTATTCACGGGCGAGCAGTACTTC.

V gene TRBV2 combines with J gene TRBJ1-1; 7 bases match TRBD1. Trimming took 4 bases from V and 10 from J; bases not matched to a gene: 6. The CDR3 is 12 amino acids. Germline assignment: CDR1 SNHLY and CDR2 FYNNEI. The DNA for the CDR3 is TGTGCCAGCAGTGTAGAGACAGGGATAGCTTTCTTT. It encodes CASSVETGIAFF.

To note about this clone: The CDR3 carries no conserved terminal phenylalanine or tryptophan, so it likely arises from a read error. No DNA is shown, since the ends of the CDR3 on it are uncertain; the CDR3 is the one TCRdb lists. V usage is TRBV7-2 and J usage is TRBJ2-3; TRBD2, the table's D call, was not compared with the DNA. The V gene's germline CDR1 is SGHTA and CDR2 FQGNSA. The CDR3 length is 14 residues, termini included. The CDR3 sequence is CASSLGVSGGPSYL.

The gene calls are TRBV28 and TRBJ1-2, with TRBD1 matching 7 bases. Germline CDR1 reads MDHEN; CDR2 reads SYDVKM. V shed 5 bases, J shed 4 bases, and the junction held 4 bases outside the gene matches. This CDR3 is 13 amino acids long. The CDR3 sequence: CASSGTEGYGYTF. CDR3 sequence (DNA): TGTGCCAGCAGTGGGACAGAGGGCTATGGCTACACCTTC.

This clone was observed a handful of times. This chain uses TRBV5-1 with TRBJ2-2, with 9 bases matching TRBD2. Germline assignment: CDR1 SGHRS and CDR2 YFSETQ. The CDR3 length is 18 residues. V was clipped by 3 bases and J by 0 bases; unmatched bases: 9. This CDR3 reads CASSSESLAGANTGELFF. The CDR3 DNA reads as TGCGCCAGCAGCTCCGAGAGCTTAGCGGGAGCGAACACCGGGGAGCTGTTTTTT.

The V and J genes are TRBV7-8 and TRBJ1-2; 7 nucleotides line up with TRBD1. The germline V gene encodes CDR1 SGHVS and CDR2 FQNEAQ. Unmatched junction bases numbered 14, after V lost 4 bases and J lost 3 bases. This CDR3 contains 17 residues. Written as DNA, the CDR3 is TGTGCCAGCAGCTCGACCCGGAACAGGGGAGATTACTATGGCTACACCTTC. Its translation: CASSSTRNRGDYYGYTF.

J is TRBJ2-7 and V is TRBV5-5; 9 bases agree with TRBD2. V was clipped by 5 bases and J by 2 bases; unmatched bases: 17. This CDR3 has 18 residues. CDR1 and CDR2 from the germline V gene are SGHKS and YYEKEE (reference sequence). The CDR3 coding sequence is TGTGCCAGCAGGCGGGAGGGGAGTTCTAGCGGGACTACCTACGAGCAGTACTTC. Its protein product is CASRREGSSSGTTYEQYF.

This sequence joins TRBV28 and TRBJ2-7; 7 bases are a match to TRBD1. Germline-derived CDR1 and CDR2 are MDHEN and SYDVKM. CDR3 size: 15 residues. V dropped 5 bases and J dropped 0; count of bases not matched to a gene: 7. As DNA, the CDR3 is TGTGCCAGCAGTCGAGGGACAGCTTCCTCCTACGAGCAGTACTTC. Translating it yields CASSRGTASSYEQYF.

The CDR3 DNA follows: TGTGCCACTATAAGGGGGCAGGGGGCGCCCGGCGGGGAGCTGTTTTTT. Translating gives CATIRGQGAPGGELFF. V is TRBV14 and J is TRBJ2-2; 8 positions agree with TRBD1. CDR3 length: 16 amino acids. CDR1 is SGHDN and CDR2 is FVKESK in the germline V gene. The J segment lost 7 bases and the V segment lost 10 bases, leaving 17 bases of the junction unmatched.

V usage is TRBV7-9 and J usage is TRBJ1-2, with 9 bases matching TRBD1. Germline trimming cut 4 bases from V and 0 bases from J; bases unmatched to any gene: 9. Germline CDR1 and CDR2: SEHNR and FQNEAQ (reference sequence). This CDR3 comprises 17 residues. Written as DNA, the CDR3 is TGTGCCAGCAGCTCCGCGTCTACAGGGGGCACTAACTATGGCTACACCTTC. It codes for CASSSASTGGTNYGYTF.

This clone was counted between two and nine times. The chain is built from TRBV5-5 and TRBJ1-1; 12 nucleotides match TRBD1. Germline-derived CDR1 and CDR2 are SGHKS and YYEKEE (reference sequence). This CDR3 contains 17 residues. J gave up 5 bases and V 4 bases, and 12 bases lay outside the gene matches. In nucleotides, the CDR3 is TGTGCCAGCAGCCCTCGGGACAGGGGGCAACGGGGGACTGAAGCTTTCTTT. This gives the protein CASSPRDRGQRGTEAFF.

V gene TRBV7-9 combines with J gene TRBJ1-2; 8 bases are a match to TRBD1. Germline-derived CDR1 and CDR2 are SEHNR and FQNEAQ (reference sequence). The CDR3 runs to 15 residues. Germline trimming cut 5 bases from V and 1 base from J; bases unmatched to any gene: 6. CDR3 loop: CASSPGQGLNYGYTF. The DNA for the CDR3 is TGTGCCAGCAGCCCCGGACAGGGACTTAACTATGGCTACACCTTC. Using reference TRBV7-9 and TRBJ1-2 for the parts outside the CDR3, the full variable domain is DTGVSQNPRHKITKRGQNVTFRCDPISEHNRLYWYRQTLGQGPEFLTYFQNEAQLEKSRLLSDRFSAERPKGSFSTLEIQRTEQGDSAMYLCASSPGQGLNYGYTFGSGTRLTVV.

This clone has a handful of counts. Other DNA sequences within the sample encode an identical CDR3. The gene calls are TRBV7-2 and TRBJ2-5, with a possible D match to TRBD1 (6 bases). The CDR3 is 14 residues long. V was trimmed by 5 bases and J by 0 bases, leaving 10 bases between them. Germline V gene data show CDR1 as SGHTA and CDR2 as FQGNSA. In DNA, the CDR3 is TGTGCCAGCAGCCTAACAGGGAACCAAGAGACCCAGTACTTC. Translating gives CASSLTGNQETQYF.

The chain has TRBV2 and TRBJ2-1, with 12 bases identical to TRBD2. Germline loops: CDR1 SNHLY, CDR2 FYNNEI. Trimming cost V 1 base and J 8 bases; bases outside gene matches: 3. CDR3 length: 15 amino acids. CDR3 in amino acids: CASSEGASGRDEQFF. In DNA, the CDR3 is TGTGCCAGCAGTGAAGGGGCTAGCGGGAGGGATGAGCAGTTCTTC.

Only a few counts were recorded for this clone. The CDR3, as DNA: TGTGCCAGCAGTTACCAGGACAATCAGCCCCAGCATTTT. Protein sequence: CASSYQDNQPQHF. The rearrangement links TRBV6-6 to TRBJ1-5; D gene unclear. CDR1 MNHNY and CDR2 SVGAGI come from the germline V gene (reference sequence). This CDR3 is 13 amino acids long. V dropped 2 bases and J dropped 3 bases, with 5 bases sitting between them.

The genes are TRBV5-1 and TRBJ2-3; 9 bases are shared with TRBD2. The CDR3 consists of 15 residues. Germline trimming cut 0 bases from V and 1 base from J; bases unmatched to any gene: 0. Per germline, CDR1 SGHRS and CDR2 YFSETQ. The CDR3 DNA sequence: TGCGCCAGCAGCTTGGGACTAGCGGGCACAGATACGCAGTATTTT. Amino acids: CASSLGLAGTDTQYF.

This clone showed up just once. The rearrangement uses TRBV29-1 and TRBJ2-2; 12 bases fit TRBD2. Germline loops: CDR1 SQVTM, CDR2 ANQGSEA. This CDR3 region has 17 residues. Germline trimming cut 0 bases from V and 7 bases from J; bases unmatched to any gene: 9. CDR3 sequence reads: CSVEDGLAGRLNGELFF. DNA of the CDR3: TGCAGCGTTGAAGACGGACTAGCGGGGAGGCTGAACGGGGAGCTGTTTTTT.

The chain uses TRBV7-2 and TRBJ2-1; D gene ambiguous. Germline loops: CDR1 SGHTA, CDR2 FQGNSA. The CDR3 runs to 13 residues. V was pared by 4 bases and J by 4 bases, with 8 bases between. The CDR3 coding sequence is TGTGCCAGCAGCTCGCTACTATACAATGAGCAGTTCTTC. Protein: CASSSLLYNEQFF.

This clone was detected a few times. The chain carries TRBV11-2 and TRBJ2-5; D is possibly TRBD1 (5 bases). Between the trimmed V and J ends, which lost 2 bases and 2 bases, there was a span of 6 bases. The V gene's germline CDR1 is SGHAT and CDR2 FQNNGV. The CDR3 runs 13 residues. The CDR3 protein is CASSLHRQETQYF. The CDR3 region has the DNA TGTGCCAGCAGCTTACACAGGCAAGAGACCCAGTACTTC.

This clone was recorded a few times. The gene calls are TRBV5-8 and TRBJ1-2, with D uncertain. V was shortened by 1 base and J by 0 bases, with 13 bases between the two germline ends. Looked up from germline, CDR1 is SGHTS and CDR2 is YDEGEE. This CDR3 has 16 amino acids. CDR3 bases: TGTGCCAGCAGCTTGATAGGTGGAGAGTCTAACTATGGCTACACCTTC. Its protein product is CASSLIGGESNYGYTF. Full variable domain (outside the CDR3, taken from reference TRBV5-8 and TRBJ1-2): EAGVTQSPTHLIKTRGQQATLRCSPISGHTSVYWYQQALGLGLQFLLWYDEGEERNRGNFPPRFSGRQFPNYSSELNVNALELEDSALYLCASSLIGGESNYGYTFGSGTRLTVV.

This clone has only one observation. V is TRBV19 and J is TRBJ2-7; 9 bases fit TRBD1. The V gene's germline CDR1 is LNHDA and CDR2 SQIVND (reference sequence). The V segment lost 7 bases and the J segment 5 bases; nucleotides outside the gene matches: 9. The CDR3 is 14 amino acids. The CDR3 is CASKMGQGPNEQYF. DNA for the CDR3: TGTGCCAGTAAAATGGGACAGGGACCAAACGAGCAGTACTTC.

This clone was observed a single time. The genes are TRBV9 and TRBJ2-5; TRBD2 matches at 7 bases. The DNA end lines up better with TRBJ2-7; the J call may be wrong. This CDR3 is built from 14 residues. CDR1 and CDR2 from the germline V gene are SGDLS and YYNGEE. In nucleotides, the CDR3 is TGTGCCAGCAGCGTAGCTACGCGGGGGTACGAGCAGTACTTC. As protein: CASSVATRGYEQYF.